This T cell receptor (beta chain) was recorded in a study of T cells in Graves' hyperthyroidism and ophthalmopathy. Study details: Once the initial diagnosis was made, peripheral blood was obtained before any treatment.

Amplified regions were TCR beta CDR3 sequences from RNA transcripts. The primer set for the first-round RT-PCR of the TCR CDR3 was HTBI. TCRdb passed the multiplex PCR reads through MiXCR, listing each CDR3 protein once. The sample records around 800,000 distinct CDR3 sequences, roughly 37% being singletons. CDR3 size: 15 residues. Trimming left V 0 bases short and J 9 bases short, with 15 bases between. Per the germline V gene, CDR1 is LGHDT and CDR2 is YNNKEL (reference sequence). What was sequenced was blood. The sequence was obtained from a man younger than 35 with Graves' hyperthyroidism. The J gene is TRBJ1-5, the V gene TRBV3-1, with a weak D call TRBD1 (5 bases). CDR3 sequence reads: CASSQDPEGYGPQHF. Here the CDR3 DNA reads TGTGCCAGCAGCCAAGATCCGGAGGGGTATGGGCCCCAGCATTTT.